There are a few counts of the clone carrying this TCR beta chain. Germline V gene data show CDR1 as MNHNY and CDR2 as SVGAGI (reference sequence). This CDR3 is 13 amino acids long. Trimming cost V 7 bases and J 2 bases, with 12 bases left between them. The data are from a study of patients and donors after allogeneic stem cell transplantation. One entry per CDR3 protein results from TCRdb running MiXCR on the RT-PCR reads. This table holds some 230,000 distinct CDR3 sequences, 12% to 15% found once. J is TRBJ2-7 and V is TRBV6-6, with D unresolved. This clonotype originated in a human donor who was either an allogeneic HSCT recipient or a stem cell or donor lymphocyte infusion donor (not recorded which). It is not recorded whose cells these are; they may come from a transplant donor. Sequenced: blood, either unsorted or a sorted T cell fraction (not recorded which). CDR3 loop: CASNNGPAYEQYF. The CDR3 bases are TGTGCCAGCAACAATGGGCCTGCCTACGAGCAGTACTTC.